This is a list of T cell receptor beta chains from one sample in a study of vaccination and CD4 T cells after COVID-19. What these receptors recognize is not known. TCRdb passed the PCR reads through MiXCR, listing each CDR3 protein once. Of approximately 15,000 distinct CDR3 sequences in the sample, 53% were seen once. Sequencing used CD4+ T cells from blood, cultured in vitro, obtained before SARS-CoV-2 vaccination. Receptors originate from a human donor who had recovered from COVID-19. Each CDR3 is given without its conserved first and last residue. A row's size may be missing; if present it is once, few, many or a size class.

>.|TRBJ1-1|TRBV11-3|10
ASANRDRGAF
>.|TRBJ1-2|TRBV28|13
ASSLEWGVYGGYT
>.|TRBJ1-1|TRBV20-1|11
SASRSMNTEAF
>once|TRBJ2-3|TRBV12-3/TRBV12-4|13
ASSLAGGGTDTQY
>few|TRBJ1-2|TRBV2|14
ASSVTLGTGTGIYT
>few|TRBJ1-1|TRBV27|11
ASSRQENTEAF
>.|TRBJ1-2|TRBV5-4|12
ASSLARVNYGYT
>.|TRBJ2-5|TRBV27|14
ASSPTQGGKKETQY
>.|TRBJ2-3|TRBV6-2/TRBV6-3|12
ASSYNLSPDTQY
>.|TRBJ2-3|TRBV15|13
ATSRGQGGADTQY
>.|TRBJ2-7|TRBV6-2/TRBV6-3|12
ASSKRGPSYEQY
>.|TRBJ1-1|TRBV6-1|12
ASSVKDRVAEAF
>.|TRBJ1-2|TRBV10-3|12
AISRAGENYGYT
>.|TRBJ2-3|TRBV7-3|15
ASSLIGAGGSADTQY
>.|TRBJ2-2|TRBV5-4|12
ASRAGINTGELF
>.|TRBJ1-2|TRBV7-9|11
ASSETGVAGYT
>few|TRBJ2-5|TRBV20-1|14
SATPSPWTRVETQY
>few|.|TRBV6-2/TRBV6-3|12
ASSVSGTSSKQY
>.|TRBJ1-2|TRBV18|13
ASSLGTGSNYGYT
>.|TRBJ1-1|TRBV6-1|11
ASSRLRESEAF
>.|TRBJ2-2|TRBV7-8|13
ASSLTGSGPGELF
>.|TRBJ2-2|TRBV7-2|13
ASSPNRDYPGELF
>.|TRBJ2-7|TRBV7-8|12
ASTPSGSSYEQY
>few|TRBJ1-1|TRBV27|9
ASSGSSEAF
>few|TRBJ1-2|TRBV20-1|13
SAKPPGQGAEGYT
>.|TRBJ1-1|TRBV18|13
ASSPGIREHTEAF
>.|TRBJ1-5|TRBV5-8|10
ASSLPSEPQH
>few|TRBJ1-1|TRBV6-1|12
ASRNRQLNTEAF
>.|TRBJ2-7|TRBV6-1|13
ASSGAGGRGSEQY
>.|TRBJ2-3|TRBV11-3|14
ASSLGLAGVEDTQY
>few|TRBJ1-5|TRBV28|14
ASSLGTGVSNQPQH
>.|TRBJ1-2|TRBV2|12
ASSVGSPNYGYT
>.|TRBJ2-3|TRBV7-3|13
ASSFRAGDTDTQY
>.|TRBJ1-1|TRBV6-1|10
ASSDMGRGAF
>.|TRBJ1-6|TRBV30|13
AADRQSPYNSPLH
>.|TRBJ2-3|TRBV20-1|13
SAGGSTGGTDTQY
>.|TRBJ2-7|TRBV5-4|12
ASSVSSGSYEQY
>once|TRBJ1-6|TRBV27|17
ASSSYSEGGGAYNSPLH
>.|TRBJ1-2|TRBV12-3/TRBV12-4|11
ASSLTVNYGYT
>.|TRBJ1-5|TRBV5-3|14
ASSYGTGDDNQPQH
>.|TRBJ1-2|TRBV11-3|14
ASSLAFSSQPYGYT
>.|TRBJ1-2|TRBV12-5|10
ASGTGAGGYT
>once|TRBJ1-1|TRBV19|13
ASSTRTGARTEAF
>.|TRBJ2-5|TRBV12-3/TRBV12-4|14
ASSLVFLAGVVTQY
>few|TRBJ2-3|TRBV20-1|12
SASSGGRTDTQY
>few|TRBJ1-5|TRBV6-1|14
ASIYIFGGGNQPQH
>.|TRBJ1-1|TRBV11-3|12
ASSTGTMNTEAF
>.|TRBJ1-1|TRBV2|13
ASSGTGGWSPEAF
>.|TRBJ1-2|TRBV6-1|11
ASRMSDRYGYT
>.|TRBJ1-1|TRBV7-9|12
ASSSGQGNTEAF
>few|TRBJ1-1|TRBV24-1|8
ATTGTEAF